This entry lists 29 T cell receptor beta chains sequenced from one sample in a study of T-cell reconstitution after alpha-beta-depleted transplantation in children. Unique molecular identifiers were used in preparing the TCRbeta library. TCRdb used MiXCR to reprocess the PCR reads, holding one entry per CDR3 protein. The repertoire consists of hundreds of thousands of distinct CDR3 sequences, with about 12% occurring once and the leading ten covering roughly 0.77%. The input for sequencing was PBMCs, taken before TCRalphabeta/CD19-depleted stem cell transplant. The receptor set was obtained from a girl aged 2-15 years with congenital amegakaryocytic thrombocytopenia, due to receive a stem cell transplant.

Many counts were recorded for this clonotype. The chain links TRBV20-1 to TRBJ2-3; D gene uncertain. The CDR3 runs to 13 residues. From germline, CDR1 is DFQATT and CDR2 SNEGSKA (reference sequence). Trimming removed 0 bases at V and 6 bases at J, with 10 bases between. The CDR3 nucleotides read TGCAGTGCTAGAGATTCTTCCTCTGATACGCAGTATTTT. Its protein product is CSARDSSSDTQYF.

The chain employs TRBV3-1 and TRBJ2-1, with D uncertain. The CDR3 consists of 15 residues. CDR1 is LGHDT, CDR2 YNNKEL, per germline (reference sequence). With 1 base removed from V and 3 bases from J, the gap between germline ends came to 10 bases. The CDR3 DNA sequence: TGTGCCAGCAGCCAAGTGATCGGGTTCTACAATGAGCAGTTCTTC. Translation: CASSQVIGFYNEQFF.

This clonotype has at least ten counts. V and J are TRBV5-1 and TRBJ2-2, with a possible D match to TRBD2 (6 bases). Trimming removed 7 bases at V and 1 base at J, with 11 bases between. From germline, CDR1 is SGHRS and CDR2 YFSETQ. The CDR3 contains 14 residues. CDR3 sequence reads: CASRRDGNTGELFF. The CDR3 region has the DNA TGCGCCAGCCGGAGGGACGGGAACACCGGGGAGCTGTTTTTT.

The chain uses TRBV14 and TRBJ2-3; 9 positions match TRBD2. Per germline, CDR1 SGHDN and CDR2 FVKESK. This CDR3 contains 17 residues. Germline trimming cut 4 bases from V and 1 base from J; bases unmatched to any gene: 9. CDR3 in amino acids: CASSLRTSATGTDTQYF. In DNA, the CDR3 is TGTGCCAGCAGCCTACGGACTAGCGCCACAGGCACAGATACGCAGTATTTT.

The rearrangement links TRBV15 to TRBJ2-1; 7 bases are a match to TRBD2. Germline V gene lookup returns CDR1 LNHNV and CDR2 YYDKDF (reference sequence). Losses at the gene ends were 1 base for V and 7 bases for J; bases not matched to a gene: 7. The CDR3 length is 15 residues. The CDR3 loop reads CATSRVSGSGNEQFF. The CDR3 coding sequence is TGTGCCACCAGCAGAGTTAGTGGTAGCGGGAATGAGCAGTTCTTC.

The table lists this clonotype with many counts. The gene calls are TRBV20-1 and TRBJ2-3; a possible D gene is TRBD2 (5 bases). The V gene's germline CDR1 is DFQATT and CDR2 SNEGSKA (reference sequence). V lost 5 bases to trimming and J lost 0 bases, with 18 bases between them. The CDR3 is 16 residues long. CDR3 residues: CSASPGVIFSTDTQYF. CDR3 coding DNA: TGCAGTGCTTCCCCCGGGGTCATTTTTAGCACAGATACGCAGTATTTT.

The rearrangement uses TRBV20-1 and TRBJ2-1; TRBD2 matches 11 bases. The V and J ends lost 0 bases and 9 bases, in that order; junction bases with no gene match: 10. The CDR3 consists of 16 residues. From germline, CDR1 is DFQATT and CDR2 SNEGSKA (reference sequence). The CDR3 bases are TGCAGTGCTAGAGATGGTGGTAGCGGGAGGGCAGGTGAGCAGTTCTTC. Its protein product is CSARDGGSGRAGEQFF.

This clonotype was seen a handful of times. V usage is TRBV14 and J usage is TRBJ2-7; 7 bases are a match to TRBD1. The CDR3 runs 15 residues. Germline-derived CDR1 and CDR2 are SGHDN and FVKESK. V shed 1 base, J shed 1 base, and the junction held 4 bases outside the gene matches. CDR3 sequence: CASSQGPGQSYEQYF. Written as DNA, the CDR3 is TGTGCCAGCAGCCAAGGACCGGGACAGTCCTACGAGCAGTACTTC.

This clonotype has only a few counts. The chain recombines TRBV29-1 with TRBJ2-4, with a tentative D call TRBD1 (5 bases). Trimming took off 7 bases at V and 6 bases at J, with 13 bases between the two ends. The CDR3 is 12 residues long. Germline CDR1 reads SQVTM; CDR2 reads ANQGSEA. Here the CDR3 DNA reads TGCAGCGCAGAGGTGCAGGGAAACATTCAGTACTTC. Translation gives CSAEVQGNIQYF.

In this sample, this clonotype turned up many times. V and J are TRBV28 and TRBJ2-3; 9 bases line up with TRBD1. The CDR3 extends over 15 amino acids. Germline V gives CDR1 MDHEN, CDR2 SYDVKM. V dropped 3 bases and J dropped 5; count of bases not matched to a gene: 6. CDR3 in DNA: TGTGCCAGCAGTTTTCGGACAGGGGTGAGAGATACGCAGTATTTT. This sequence encodes CASSFRTGVRDTQYF.

This clonotype was seen ten or more times. The chain has TRBV20-1 and TRBJ2-6; 8 nucleotides align to TRBD2. In germline, CDR1 is DFQATT, CDR2 SNEGSKA (reference sequence). The V and J ends lost 3 bases and 0 bases, in that order; junction bases with no gene match: 13. The length of the CDR3 is 19 residues. CDR3 nucleotides: TGCAGTGCTAGTCGTGGGGCTAGCGGGTCTTCCTCTGGGGCCAACGTCCTGACTTTC. It encodes CSASRGASGSSSGANVLTF.

The rearrangement joins TRBV20-1 to TRBJ2-7; the D gene is possibly TRBD2 (6 bases). Trimming removed 7 bases at V and 7 bases at J, with 23 bases between. The CDR3 length is 14 residues. Germline V gene lookup returns CDR1 DFQATT and CDR2 SNEGSKA (reference sequence). CDR3 bases: TGCAGTGTAGTCTGGGGGGTCTCTACCGGGGAGCAGTACTTC. Translated: CSVVWGVSTGEQYF.

This clonotype was observed at least ten times. The CDR3 spells CSARDLGLAGRRNREQFF. In DNA, the CDR3 is TGCAGTGCTAGAGATTTGGGACTAGCGGGTCGGCGCAATAGGGAGCAGTTCTTC. The chain uses TRBV20-1 and TRBJ2-1; 12 bases match TRBD2. The CDR3 is made up of 18 amino acids. CDR1 is DFQATT, CDR2 SNEGSKA, per germline (reference sequence). V was pared by 0 bases and J by 10 bases, with 16 bases of the junction left unmatched.

This clonotype showed up many times. The chain combines TRBV15 with TRBJ2-3; 7 bases line up with TRBD1. This CDR3 is 16 amino acids long. CDR1 and CDR2 (germline): LNHNV, YYDKDF (reference sequence). V gave up 5 bases and J gave up 3 bases; unmatched junction bases: 11. The CDR3 region is CATSGNRGLETDTQYF. In nucleotides, the CDR3 is TGTGCCACCAGCGGTAATAGGGGGCTTGAGACAGATACGCAGTATTTT. Filled out from reference TRBV15 and TRBJ2-3, the complete variable domain reads DAMVIQNPRYQVTQFGKPVTLSCSQTLNHNVMYWYQQKSSQAPKLLFHYYDKDFNNEADTPDNFQSRRPNTSFCFLDIRSPGLGDTAMYLCATSGNRGLETDTQYFGPGTRLTVL.

The rearrangement joins TRBV11-2 to TRBJ2-1; 10 bases are shared with TRBD2. J gave up 5 bases and V 5 bases, and 6 bases lay outside the gene matches. Looked up from germline, CDR1 is SGHAT and CDR2 is FQNNGV. The CDR3 has 15 residues. CDR3 bases: TGTGCCAGCAGCGTCAGCGGGAGGGAAAACAATGAGCAGTTCTTC. Protein product: CASSVSGRENNEQFF. The full variable domain, with the rest looked up from reference TRBV11-2 and TRBJ2-1, is EAGVAQSPRYKIIEKRQSVAFWCNPISGHATLYWYQQILGQGPKLLIQFQNNGVVDDSQLPKDRFSAERLKGVDSTLKIQPAKLEDSAVYLCASSVSGRENNEQFFGPGTRLTVL.

The genes are TRBV5-1 and TRBJ2-7; 8 nucleotides agree with TRBD2. Germline CDR1 is SGHRS and CDR2 is YFSETQ. V shed 4 bases and J 3 bases; nucleotides not matched to a gene: 6. This CDR3 is built from 14 residues. In nucleotides, the CDR3 is TGCGCCAGCAGCCCGGGAGGGCCGATCTACGAGCAGTACTTC. Translating gives CASSPGGPIYEQYF.

This clonotype was seen a few times. The J gene is TRBJ2-1, the V gene TRBV7-2; a possible D gene is TRBD2 (5 bases). Germline CDR1 SGHTA, CDR2 FQGNSA. The CDR3 consists of 15 residues. Trimming cost V 3 bases and J 8 bases, with 17 bases left between them. CDR3 protein: CASSLEGQARDEQFF. The CDR3 DNA follows: TGTGCCAGCAGCTTGGAAGGTCAAGCGCGGGATGAGCAGTTCTTC.

This clonotype was detected only once. The V call is TRBV20-1, the J call TRBJ2-1, with 10 bases that match TRBD2. This CDR3 region has 13 residues. Germline lookup yields CDR1 DFQATT and CDR2 SNEGSKA (reference sequence). V shed 2 bases and J 7 bases; nucleotides not matched to a gene: 2. The DNA of the CDR3 is TGCAGTGCTAGAAAAGCGGGGGGGAATGAGCAGTTCTTC. This gives the protein CSARKAGGNEQFF.

This clonotype was found many times. The V gene is TRBV6-1, the J gene TRBJ1-2, with TRBD1 matching over 8 bases. The CDR3 has 15 amino acids. V was pared by 6 bases and J by 5 bases, with 11 bases of the junction left unmatched. Per germline, CDR1 MNHNS and CDR2 SASEGT. CDR3 amino acids: CASSSDRDRRYGYTF. The CDR3 nucleotides are TGTGCCAGCAGCAGTGACAGGGACAGGCGTTATGGCTACACCTTC.

This chain uses TRBV30 with TRBJ2-7, with D perhaps TRBD1 (6 bases). Germline assignment: CDR1 GTSNPN and CDR2 SVGIG (reference sequence). V was shortened by 6 bases and J by 3 bases, with 21 bases between the two germline ends. The CDR3 runs 15 residues. CDR3 residues: CACYIPRGGNYEQYF. CDR3 sequence (DNA): TGTGCCTGTTACATCCCCAGGGGTGGGAACTACGAGCAGTACTTC.

CDR3 sequence (DNA): TGCAGTGCCGCTAGCGGCGCGAACACCGGGGAGCTGTTTTTT. Its translation: CSAASGANTGELFF. V gene TRBV20-1 combines with J gene TRBJ2-2; 7 bases line up with TRBD2. Germline loops: CDR1 DFQATT, CDR2 SNEGSKA (reference sequence). The ends lost 6 bases at V and 0 bases at J; junction bases unmatched: 4. This CDR3 spans 14 amino acids.

This clonotype was observed a few times. This chain connects TRBV2 to TRBJ2-5; the D gene is possibly TRBD2 (5 bases). V lost 0 bases and J 1 base, leaving 15 bases between the germline ends. Germline CDR1 is SNHLY and CDR2 is FYNNEI. The CDR3 consists of 17 residues. The CDR3 region is CASSEAKSGSRQETQYF. The CDR3 nucleotides read TGTGCCAGCAGTGAAGCCAAAAGCGGAAGCCGCCAAGAGACCCAGTACTTC.

This clonotype was seen only a few times. The chain is built from TRBV30 and TRBJ1-5; a possible D gene is TRBD1 (6 bases). The V end lost 4 bases, the J end lost 3 bases, and 10 bases lay between the germline ends. Per germline, CDR1 GTSNPN and CDR2 SVGIG (reference sequence). The CDR3 loop spans 13 amino acids. The chain's CDR3 is CAWNRDTNQPQHF. The CDR3 region has the DNA TGTGCCTGGAACCGGGACACCAATCAGCCCCAGCATTTT. Combining the CDR3 with reference TRBV30 and TRBJ1-5 gives the whole variable domain SQTIHQWPATLVQPVGSPLSLECTVEGTSNPNLYWYRQAAGRGLQLLFYSVGIGQISSEVPQNLSASRPQDRQFILSSKKLLLSDSGFYLCAWNRDTNQPQHFGDGTRLSIL.

V and J are TRBV28 and TRBJ2-4; 11 bases agree with TRBD1. Unmatched junction bases numbered 10, after V lost 3 bases and J lost 0 bases. This CDR3 comprises 19 residues. In germline, CDR1 is MDHEN, CDR2 SYDVKM. The CDR3 region is CASSFWGQGEILAKNIQYF. The CDR3 DNA reads TGTGCCAGCAGTTTTTGGGGACAGGGGGAAATCCTAGCCAAAAACATTCAGTACTTC. The full variable domain, in which reference TRBV28 and TRBJ2-4 provide the parts outside the CDR3, is DVKVTQSSRYLVKRTGEKVFLECVQDMDHENMFWYRQDPGLGLRLIYFSYDVKMKEKGDIPEGYSVSREKKERFSLILESASTNQTSMYLCASSFWGQGEILAKNIQYFGAGTRLSVL.

The chain combines TRBV20-1 with TRBJ1-1; D gene unclear. Trimming shortened V by 0 bases and J by 4 bases, and 15 bases separated the two germline ends. Germline CDR1 DFQATT, CDR2 SNEGSKA (reference sequence). CDR3 length equals 15 residues. The CDR3 sequence: CSARDSIRAATEAFF. In DNA, the CDR3 is TGCAGTGCTAGAGATTCCATTAGGGCCGCCACTGAAGCTTTCTTT.

Only a few counts were recorded for this clonotype. The chain is built from TRBV2 and TRBJ2-5; possible D gene TRBD2, 7 bases. V lost 2 bases to trimming and J lost 6 bases, with 13 bases between them. This CDR3 has 14 amino acids. Germline V gene lookup returns CDR1 SNHLY and CDR2 FYNNEI. CDR3 nucleotide sequence: TGTGCCAGCAGTGAATGGGGGGGCGTGAAGACCCAGTACTTC. This sequence encodes CASSEWGGVKTQYF.

This clonotype was observed at least ten times. The V and J genes are TRBV5-1 and TRBJ2-5; 9 bases are a match to TRBD2. This CDR3 comprises 15 residues. J gave up 5 bases and V 1 base, and 6 bases lay outside the gene matches. Germline values: CDR1 SGHRS, CDR2 YFSETQ. The CDR3 nucleotides are TGCGCCAGCAGCTTGTTTGAACTAGCGGGCGAGACCCAGTACTTC. It encodes CASSLFELAGETQYF. Full variable domain (remainder filled in from reference TRBV5-1 and TRBJ2-5): KAGVTQTPRYLIKTRGQQVTLSCSPISGHRSVSWYQQTPGQGLQFLFEYFSETQRNKGNFPGRFSGRQFSNSRSEMNVSTLELGDSALYLCASSLFELAGETQYFGPGTRLLVL.

This clonotype was picked up many times. V usage is TRBV12-3 or TRBV12-4 and J usage is TRBJ1-2; D gene ambiguous. V was trimmed by 3 bases and J by 2 bases, leaving 19 bases between them. CDR3 length: 17 amino acids. CDR3: CASSLGPERRINYGYTF. The CDR3 bases are TGTGCCAGCAGTTTGGGTCCGGAACGACGTATAAACTATGGCTACACCTTC.

This chain links TRBV29-1 with TRBJ2-7; 9 bases are shared with TRBD2. V gave up 6 bases and J gave up 7 bases; unmatched junction bases: 13. Germline V CDR1 and CDR2: SQVTM, ANQGSEA. There are 14 residues in the CDR3. The CDR3 nucleotides are TGCAGCGTCAAACTTACAGCGGGAGGATGGGAGCAGTACTTC. This translates into CSVKLTAGGWEQYF.